Below are 9 T cell receptor beta chains sequenced from a single sample in a study of CD8 T cells in Susac syndrome. Random hexamers were used to reverse transcribe the RNA input (about 0.5 to 1 ug). TCRdb passed the immunoSEQ multiplex PCR reads through MiXCR, listing each CDR3 protein once. The table records approximately 190,000 distinct CDR3 sequences, around 93% of them present only once. Sequenced sample: CD4+ T cells from PBMCs. The receptors come from a human donor in good health.

The chain combines TRBV2 with TRBJ1-4, with D unresolved. This CDR3 spans 13 amino acids. Germline lookup yields CDR1 SNHLY and CDR2 FYNNEI. Trimming removed 4 bases from V and 3 bases from J, with 6 bases in between. The CDR3 protein is CASSVRPNEKLFF. CDR3 DNA: TGTGCCAGCAGTGTCCGGCCTAATGAAAAACTGTTTTTT.

This chain connects TRBV12-3 or TRBV12-4 to TRBJ1-4; D gene uncertain. This CDR3 is 13 amino acids long. Trimming shortened V by 4 bases and J by 7 bases, and 10 bases separated the two germline ends. CDR3 protein: CASSSKEVEKLFF. In nucleotides, the CDR3 is TGTGCCAGCAGTTCCAAAGAGGTTGAAAAACTGTTTTTT.

V usage is TRBV29-1 and J usage is TRBJ2-3, with D possibly being TRBD1 or TRBD2 (5 bases each). The germline V and J ends were trimmed by 8 bases and 1 base, with 13 bases remaining between them. From germline, CDR1 is SQVTM and CDR2 ANQGSEA. This CDR3 is 13 amino acids long. The CDR3 loop reads CSLKRGGTDTQYF. Written as DNA, the CDR3 is TGCAGCCTAAAACGAGGGGGCACAGATACGCAGTATTTT.

The chain recombines TRBV4-2 with TRBJ1-5; 9 bases are shared with TRBD1. V trimming: 3 bases; J trimming: 6 bases; junction bases outside the gene matches: 6. In germline, CDR1 is LGHNA, CDR2 YNFKEQ. The CDR3 consists of 15 residues. The CDR3 coding sequence is TGTGCCAGCAGCCAGGTACAGGGGGCAAGTCAGCCCCAGCATTTT. This gives the protein CASSQVQGASQPQHF.

This clonotype is a singleton in its sample. The rearrangement links TRBV6-5 to TRBJ2-2, with TRBD2 matching 12 bases. V dropped 1 base and J dropped 3; count of bases not matched to a gene: 6. Germline V gene lookup returns CDR1 MNHEY and CDR2 SVGAGI. CDR3 length equals 18 residues. The DNA of the CDR3 is TGTGCCAGCAGTTACTTTCGGACTAGCGGGAAGTACACCGGGGAGCTGTTTTTT. Its translation is CASSYFRTSGKYTGELFF.

The V call is TRBV4-2, the J call TRBJ1-2, with D maybe TRBD1 (5 bases). Germline V CDR1 and CDR2: LGHNA, YNFKEQ. V was trimmed by 0 bases and J by 2 bases, leaving 10 bases between them. This CDR3 spans 15 amino acids. The CDR3 sequence: CASSQEGTNNYGYTF. The CDR3 bases are TGTGCCAGCAGCCAAGAAGGGACTAACAACTATGGCTACACCTTC.

For the CDR3, the DNA is TGTGCCAGCAGCTTAAGGTGGGCTGGTTCACCCCTCCACTTT. This encodes CASSLRWAGSPLHF. The chain carries TRBV7-3 and TRBJ1-6; D remains ambiguous. Germline CDR1 is SGHTA and CDR2 is FQGTGA. The CDR3 is 14 amino acids. Between the trimmed V and J ends, which lost 1 base and 9 bases, there was a span of 10 bases.

The chain joins TRBV2 to TRBJ2-3, with TRBD1 identical over 8 bases. V was pared by 8 bases and J by 7 bases, with 14 bases of the junction left unmatched. This CDR3 has 15 residues. CDR1 is SNHLY and CDR2 is FYNNEI in the germline V gene. The CDR3 nucleotides are TGTGCCAGCGACCGGAGGACAGGGAACTCCAATACGCAGTATTTT. It codes for CASDRRTGNSNTQYF.

The chain has TRBV4-3 and TRBJ1-2; unclear D gene. Germline V gene lookup returns CDR1 LGHNA and CDR2 YSLEER. The V end lost 0 bases, the J end lost 3 bases, and 8 bases lay between the germline ends. The CDR3 is made up of 14 amino acids. Here the CDR3 reads CASSQDRTYYGYTF. The CDR3 nucleotides are TGCGCCAGCAGCCAAGATCGAACCTACTATGGCTACACCTTC.